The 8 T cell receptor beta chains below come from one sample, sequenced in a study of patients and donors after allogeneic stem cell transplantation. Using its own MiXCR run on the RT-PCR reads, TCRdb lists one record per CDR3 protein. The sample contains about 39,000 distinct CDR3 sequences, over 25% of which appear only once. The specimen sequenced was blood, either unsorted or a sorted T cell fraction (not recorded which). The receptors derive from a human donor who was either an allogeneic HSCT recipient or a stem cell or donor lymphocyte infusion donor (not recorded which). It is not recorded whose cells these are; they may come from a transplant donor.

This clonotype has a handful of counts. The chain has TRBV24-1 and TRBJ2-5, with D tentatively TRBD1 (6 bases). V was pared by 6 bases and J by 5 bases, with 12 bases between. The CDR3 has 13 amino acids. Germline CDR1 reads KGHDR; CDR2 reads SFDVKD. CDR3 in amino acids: CATSRLGGETQYF. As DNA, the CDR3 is TGTGCCACCAGTCGTTTAGGGGGTGAGACCCAGTACTTC.

CDR3 loop: CASSLQDPKVGEKLFF. CDR3 DNA: TGCGCCAGCAGCCTTCAGGATCCAAAAGTGGGTGAAAAACTGTTTTTT. The genes are TRBV5-1 and TRBJ1-4; D gene ambiguous. Trimming pared 4 bases from V and 7 bases from J, leaving 20 bases between. This CDR3 region has 16 residues. CDR1 is SGHRS, CDR2 YFSETQ, per germline. The complete variable domain, with remaining parts taken from reference TRBV5-1 and TRBJ1-4, reads KAGVTQTPRYLIKTRGQQVTLSCSPISGHRSVSWYQQTPGQGLQFLFEYFSETQRNKGNFPGRFSGRQFSNSRSEMNVSTLELGDSALYLCASSLQDPKVGEKLFFGSGTQLSVL.

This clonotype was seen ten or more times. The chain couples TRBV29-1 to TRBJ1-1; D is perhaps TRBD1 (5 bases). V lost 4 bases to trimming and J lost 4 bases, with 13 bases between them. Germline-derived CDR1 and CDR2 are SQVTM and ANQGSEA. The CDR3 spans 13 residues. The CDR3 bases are TGCAGCGTTGGGGGGGAAAGGGGCACTGAAGCTTTCTTT. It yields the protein CSVGGERGTEAFF.

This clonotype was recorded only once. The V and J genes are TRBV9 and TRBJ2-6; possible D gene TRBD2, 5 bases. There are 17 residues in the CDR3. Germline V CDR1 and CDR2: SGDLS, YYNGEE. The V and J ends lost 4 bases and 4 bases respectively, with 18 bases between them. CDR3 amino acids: CASSPPRGNAGANVLTF. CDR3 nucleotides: TGTGCCAGCAGCCCCCCCCGAGGGAACGCGGGGGCCAACGTCCTGACTTTC.

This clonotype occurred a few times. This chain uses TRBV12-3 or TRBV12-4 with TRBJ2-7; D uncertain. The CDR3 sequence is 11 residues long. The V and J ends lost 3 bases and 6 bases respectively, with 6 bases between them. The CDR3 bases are TGTGCCAGCAGTTTCCAAAGCGAGCAGTACTTC. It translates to CASSFQSEQYF.

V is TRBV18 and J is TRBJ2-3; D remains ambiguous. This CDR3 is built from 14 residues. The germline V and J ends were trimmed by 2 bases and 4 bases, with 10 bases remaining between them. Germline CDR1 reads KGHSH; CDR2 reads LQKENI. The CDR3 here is CASSPIGIADTQYF. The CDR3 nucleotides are TGTGCCAGCTCACCAATAGGAATTGCAGATACGCAGTATTTT.

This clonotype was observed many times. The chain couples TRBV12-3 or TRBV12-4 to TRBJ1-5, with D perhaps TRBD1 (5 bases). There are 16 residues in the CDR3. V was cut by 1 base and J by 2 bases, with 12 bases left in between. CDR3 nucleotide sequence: TGTGCCAGCAGTTTAGGGGGGTCTCACCGCAATCAGCCCCAGCATTTT. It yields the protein CASSLGGSHRNQPQHF.

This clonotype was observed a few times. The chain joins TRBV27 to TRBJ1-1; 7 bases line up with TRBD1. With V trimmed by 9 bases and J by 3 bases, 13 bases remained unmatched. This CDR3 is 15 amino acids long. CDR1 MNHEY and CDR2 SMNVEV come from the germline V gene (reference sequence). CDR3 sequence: CASKDRPEVDTEAFF. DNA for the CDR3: TGTGCCAGTAAGGACAGGCCGGAGGTAGACACTGAAGCTTTCTTT.